One and the same sample provided the 3 T cell receptor beta chains below, sequenced in a study. MiXCR, applied by TCRdb to the RT-PCR reads, yields one record per CDR3 protein. The profile shows hundreds of thousands of distinct CDR3 sequences, approximately 15% of them singletons. The sample consisted of memory CD4+ T cells from blood. These receptors came from a female donor in good health, serving as a healthy control.

The table lists this clonotype with many counts. The V call is TRBV4-3, the J call TRBJ2-7; possible D gene TRBD1, 7 bases. Germline V gene lookup returns CDR1 LGHNA and CDR2 YSLEER. The CDR3 is made up of 13 amino acids. V dropped 4 bases and J dropped 5 bases, with 12 bases sitting between them. CDR3 DNA sequence: TGCGCCAGCAGCCCGACAGGGAGGCACGAGCAGTACTTC. Translating gives CASSPTGRHEQYF.

In this sample, this clonotype turned up a few times. J is TRBJ1-1 and V is TRBV6-1; D unclear. Germline CDR1 reads MNHNS; CDR2 reads SASEGT. The CDR3 runs to 16 residues. The ends were cut back, 4 bases at V and 3 bases at J, with 18 bases in the middle. CDR3 nucleotide sequence: TGTGCCAGCAGTGGATACCCGAGGGTGGGCGACACTGAAGCTTTCTTT. Encoded protein: CASSGYPRVGDTEAFF.

This clonotype was detected many times. The genes are TRBV7-3 and TRBJ2-3; 7 nucleotides match TRBD1. V lost 5 bases and J lost 6; bases outside the gene matches: 14. Per the germline V gene, CDR1 is SGHTA and CDR2 is FQGTGA. This CDR3 has 16 residues. The CDR3 DNA reads as TGTGCCAGCAGCGAGACAGGGTCCGTGGGTAGGGATACGCAGTATTTT. Amino acids: CASSETGSVGRDTQYF.